Presented here are 27 T cell receptor beta chains from one specimen sequenced in a study of post-analysis software for immune sequencing data. cDNA libraries of TCR beta carried unique molecular identifiers. TCRdb re-derived calls from the PCR reads in MiXCR, one entry per CDR3 protein. The table lists under 200,000 distinct CDR3 sequences, around 36% of them singletons. Specimen: blood, collected after autologous hematopoietic stem cell transplantation. Source of these receptors: a girl between 5 and 17 years old with multiple sclerosis.

This clonotype was detected ten times or more. The J gene is TRBJ1-2, the V gene TRBV10-3; D remains unclear. The CDR3 runs to 13 residues. V shed 10 bases and J shed 6 bases, with 18 bases lying between them. CDR1 and CDR2 from the germline V gene are ENHRY and SYGVKD. DNA of the CDR3: TGTGCCACCAACACTGAAACGACTAATGGCTACACCTTC. Translation: CATNTETTNGYTF.

This chain joins TRBV7-9 and TRBJ2-1; tentatively, D is TRBD1 or TRBD2 (5 bases each). CDR3 length equals 14 residues. Germline V gene data show CDR1 as SEHNR and CDR2 as FQNEAQ (reference sequence). V gave up 5 bases and J gave up 5 bases, with 13 bases separating them. The DNA of the CDR3 is TGTGCCAGCAGCCCCGGGACGAATGACAATGAGCAGTTCTTC. Translating it yields CASSPGTNDNEQFF.

The chain combines TRBV5-1 with TRBJ2-1, with D perhaps given as TRBD1 or TRBD2 (5 bases each). Germline CDR1 is SGHRS and CDR2 is YFSETQ. The CDR3 has 15 amino acids. V lost 4 bases and J lost 1, with 12 bases in between. This CDR3 is CASSNAGTSYNEQFF. DNA for the CDR3: TGCGCCAGCAGCAATGCCGGGACGTCCTACAATGAGCAGTTCTTC.

The CDR3 DNA follows: TGCAGTGCCCCCATGATAGGCAGGGACTATGGCTACACCTTC. It yields the protein CSAPMIGRDYGYTF. The J gene is TRBJ1-2, the V gene TRBV20-1; D might be TRBD1 (5 bases). Trimming shortened V by 6 bases and J by 3 bases, and 17 bases separated the two germline ends. This CDR3 comprises 14 residues. Germline CDR1 is DFQATT and CDR2 is SNEGSKA (reference sequence).

V and J are TRBV20-1 and TRBJ1-1; tentative D call: TRBD1 (5 bases). Per the germline V gene, CDR1 is DFQATT and CDR2 is SNEGSKA (reference sequence). The CDR3 runs to 14 residues. Trimming shortened V by 0 bases and J by 4 bases, and 12 bases separated the two germline ends. The CDR3 bases are TGCAGTGCTAGAGATAAGGTGACAGTCACTGAAGCTTTCTTT. As protein: CSARDKVTVTEAFF.

This clonotype appeared a few times. V gene TRBV7-6 combines with J gene TRBJ2-7; TRBD1 matches 8 bases. V lost 5 bases and J lost 3; bases outside the gene matches: 9. Germline-derived CDR1 and CDR2 are SGHVS and FNYEAQ. CDR3 length: 15 amino acids. In nucleotides, the CDR3 is TGTGCCAGCAGCCCGGACAGGGAAAGGGACTACGAGCAGTACTTC. Its translation is CASSPDRERDYEQYF.

The chain is built from TRBV13 and TRBJ2-1; TRBD2 is a possible D gene (6 bases). In germline, CDR1 is PRHDT, CDR2 FYEKMQ (reference sequence). V lost 5 bases and J 3 bases, leaving 14 bases between the germline ends. The CDR3 sequence is 15 residues long. CDR3 residues: CASSDRDLSYNEQFF. The CDR3, as DNA: TGTGCCAGCAGCGACCGGGACTTGAGCTACAATGAGCAGTTCTTC.

The J gene is TRBJ2-1, the V gene TRBV18; 10 bases fit TRBD2. This CDR3 has 14 amino acids. With 3 bases clipped from V and 6 bases from J, the junction kept 2 bases outside the gene matches. CDR1 and CDR2 from the germline V gene are KGHSH and LQKENI. The DNA of the CDR3 is TGTGCCAGCTCACCGGGACTAGCGAGCAATGAGCAGTTCTTC. Translation gives CASSPGLASNEQFF.

This clonotype was seen only a few times. The chain combines TRBV6-5 with TRBJ2-7; no reliable D call. The V end was cut by 0 bases, the J end by 3 bases, with 12 bases between. Germline values: CDR1 MNHEY, CDR2 SVGAGI. This CDR3 has 15 residues. The CDR3 DNA sequence: TGTGCCAGCAGTTACTCGTTCCTCGGACGCTACGAGCAGTACTTC. Protein sequence: CASSYSFLGRYEQYF.

This clonotype has more than one count but fewer than ten. The rearrangement uses TRBV6-5 and TRBJ1-4; D call uncertain. The CDR3 contains 15 residues. V was clipped by 0 bases and J by 7 bases, with 12 bases between them. Germline loops: CDR1 MNHEY, CDR2 SVGAGI. DNA for the CDR3: TGTGCCAGCAGTTACTCATCGGCGGGAACTGAAAAACTGTTTTTT. Translated, it gives CASSYSSAGTEKLFF.

Regarding this clonotype: One end of the junction is discordant with germline, which a read error may explain. The chain is built from TRBV7-2 and TRBJ2-3; D might be TRBD2 (5 bases). CDR3 length: 13 residues. Looked up from germline, CDR1 is SGHTA and CDR2 is FQGNSA. CDR3: CAGSLLGTDTQYF. The CDR3 DNA is TGTGCCGGCAGCCTACTAGGCACAGATACGCAGTATTTT.

The rearrangement uses TRBV5-6 and TRBJ1-2; 11 positions match TRBD1. The CDR3 runs 14 residues. Germline trimming cut 0 bases from V and 10 bases from J; bases unmatched to any gene: 5. Germline CDR1 SGHDT, CDR2 YYEEEE. CDR3 protein: CASSLEGTGGHYTF. Here the CDR3 DNA reads TGTGCCAGCAGCTTGGAGGGGACAGGGGGGCACTACACCTTC.

The chain links TRBV7-2 to TRBJ2-5; 13 bases are shared with TRBD2. V lost 4 bases to trimming and J lost 12 bases; unmatched junction nucleotides: 8. The CDR3 totals 14 residues. The germline CDR1 and CDR2 sequences are SGHTA and FQGNSA. CDR3 DNA sequence: TGTGCCAGCAGCTCGGGACTAGCGGGATTCGAAGAGTACTTC. Translating it yields CASSSGLAGFEEYF. Looking up the rest from reference TRBV7-2 and TRBJ2-5 gives the full variable domain: GAGVSQSPSNKVTEKGKDVELRCDPISGHTALYWYRQSLGQGLEFLIYFQGNSAPDKSGLPSDRFSAERTGGSVSTLTIQRTQQEDSAVYLCASSSGLAGFEEYFGPGTRLLVL.

This clonotype was counted between two and nine times. The V call is TRBV29-1, the J call TRBJ2-7; 13 bases align to TRBD2. V was pared by 4 bases and J by 2 bases, with 2 bases of the junction left unmatched. The CDR3 sequence is 14 residues long. Looked up from germline, CDR1 is SQVTM and CDR2 is ANQGSEA. CDR3 amino acids: CSVGGLAGTYEQYF. The DNA of the CDR3 is TGCAGCGTTGGGGGACTAGCGGGGACCTACGAGCAGTACTTC.

In its sample, this clonotype was seen once. One end of the junction varies from germline; a read error may be responsible. V gene TRBV13 combines with J gene TRBJ2-1; D is uncertain. The germline V gene encodes CDR1 PRHDT and CDR2 FYEKMQ (reference sequence). CDR3 length equals 14 residues. The CDR3 DNA sequence: TGTGCCGGCAGCTTGGTCTCGGGTCGCAATGAGCAGTTCTTC. This translates into CAGSLVSGRNEQFF.

Only a few counts were recorded for this clonotype. This chain joins TRBV14 and TRBJ2-5; 12 bases agree with TRBD2. TRBJ2-7 explains the end of the DNA better; the J call may be wrong. The CDR3 sequence is 15 residues long. Germline V gene data show CDR1 as SGHDN and CDR2 as FVKESK. CDR3 loop: CASSPLGLAGNEQYF. The CDR3 nucleotides are TGTGCCAGCAGCCCCCTAGGACTAGCGGGAAACGAGCAGTACTTC.

The table lists this clonotype with a few counts. The rearrangement uses TRBV7-2 and TRBJ2-1; 11 bases align to TRBD1. The length of the CDR3 is 15 residues. V shed 5 bases and J 7 bases; nucleotides not matched to a gene: 7. Per the germline V gene, CDR1 is SGHTA and CDR2 is FQGNSA. CDR3 bases: TGTGCCAGCAGCCCCGGACAGGGGGCGCGGAATGAGCAGTTCTTC. Protein sequence: CASSPGQGARNEQFF. Looking up the rest from reference TRBV7-2 and TRBJ2-1 gives the full variable domain: GAGVSQSPSNKVTEKGKDVELRCDPISGHTALYWYRQSLGQGLEFLIYFQGNSAPDKSGLPSDRFSAERTGGSVSTLTIQRTQQEDSAVYLCASSPGQGARNEQFFGPGTRLTVL.

This clonotype was counted between two and nine times. The genes are TRBV14 and TRBJ2-3; 8 nucleotides align to TRBD2. This CDR3 region has 16 residues. Germline V gene sequence: CDR1 SGHDN, CDR2 FVKESK. The junction had 9 bases not matched to a gene; V was cut back by 0 bases and J by 7 bases. CDR3 nucleotide sequence: TGTGCCAGCAGCCAAGATCAGGGACTAGGGGGGAATACGCAGTATTTT. This encodes CASSQDQGLGGNTQYF.

This sequence joins TRBV20-1 and TRBJ2-7; 7 bases are a match to TRBD1. The CDR3 length is 13 residues. J was trimmed by 6 bases and V by 5 bases; bases with no gene match: 10. Per germline, CDR1 DFQATT and CDR2 SNEGSKA (reference sequence). CDR3 region: CSAWTGRGGEQYF. In DNA form, the CDR3 reads TGCAGTGCTTGGACAGGCCGAGGAGGCGAGCAGTACTTC.

The chain has TRBV9 and TRBJ1-3, with 7 bases fitting TRBD1. The length of the CDR3 is 17 residues. J gave up 3 bases and V 3 bases, and 12 bases lay outside the gene matches. Germline V gene sequence: CDR1 SGDLS, CDR2 YYNGEE. The CDR3 DNA reads as TGTGCCAGCAGCGGCCAGGGGGGTCCGGATAATGGAAACACCATATATTTT. This encodes CASSGQGGPDNGNTIYF.

A note on this clonotype: One junction end does not reproduce the germline sequence, and a read error may be involved. V usage is TRBV9 and J usage is TRBJ1-4; possibly TRBD1 for D (6 bases). Germline lookup yields CDR1 SGDLS and CDR2 YYNGEE. This CDR3 has 14 amino acids. This CDR3 reads CARSVSGVREKLFF. CDR3 DNA sequence: TGTGCCCGCAGCGTGTCAGGGGTCCGTGAAAAACTGTTTTTT.

A note on this clonotype: The junction does not match germline at one end; this may be a read error. The chain links TRBV28 to TRBJ1-6; D possibly corresponds to TRBD1 (5 bases). CDR1 is MDHEN, CDR2 SYDVKM, per germline. The CDR3 is 15 residues long. The CDR3 region has the DNA TGTGCCAGCAGTTTACTGGGGGTAGAGGATTCACCCCGCCACTTT. As protein: CASSLLGVEDSPRHF.

The chain recombines TRBV27 with TRBJ2-1; D may match TRBD1 or TRBD2 (5 bases each). The CDR3 is 13 amino acids. V lost 2 bases and J lost 8, with 10 bases in between. CDR1 and CDR2 from the germline V gene are MNHEY and SMNVEV (reference sequence). The CDR3 DNA reads as TGTGCCAGCAGTTTAGGGGGAATCGATGAGCAGTTCTTC. Its translation: CASSLGGIDEQFF.

The chain is built from TRBV19 and TRBJ2-1, with TRBD2 identical over 11 bases. The CDR3 loop spans 15 amino acids. Germline V CDR1 and CDR2: LNHDA, SQIVND (reference sequence). V shed 5 bases and J 5 bases; nucleotides not matched to a gene: 5. The CDR3 nucleotides are TGTGCCAGTAGTGTACTAGCGGGAGATGACAATGAGCAGTTCTTC. Encoded protein: CASSVLAGDDNEQFF.

V and J are TRBV28 and TRBJ2-7; D possibly corresponds to TRBD2 (5 bases). Germline V gene data show CDR1 as MDHEN and CDR2 as SYDVKM. Trimming took 5 bases from V and 5 from J, leaving 13 bases between them. The CDR3 loop spans 13 amino acids. CDR3 coding DNA: TGTGCCAGCAGTCCCACCGGGGTCCACGAGCAGTACTTC. This sequence encodes CASSPTGVHEQYF.

This clonotype appeared a few times. This chain joins TRBV10-3 and TRBJ2-3; 16 bases fit TRBD2. Germline loops: CDR1 ENHRY, CDR2 SYGVKD. The CDR3 covers 16 residues. The V segment lost 6 bases and the J segment 4 bases; nucleotides outside the gene matches: 4. CDR3 nucleotide sequence: TGTGCCATCAGCGGGGGACTAGCGGGAGGGTCAGATACGCAGTATTTT. Translating gives CAISGGLAGGSDTQYF.

This clonotype was detected once. V usage is TRBV13 and J usage is TRBJ2-4; TRBD1 aligns across 7 bases. V shed 4 bases, J shed 2 bases, and the junction held 5 bases outside the gene matches. The CDR3 covers 15 residues. Germline V gives CDR1 PRHDT, CDR2 FYEKMQ (reference sequence). The CDR3 loop reads CASSWETGSKNIQYF. The CDR3 bases are TGTGCCAGCAGCTGGGAGACAGGGTCCAAAAACATTCAGTACTTC.